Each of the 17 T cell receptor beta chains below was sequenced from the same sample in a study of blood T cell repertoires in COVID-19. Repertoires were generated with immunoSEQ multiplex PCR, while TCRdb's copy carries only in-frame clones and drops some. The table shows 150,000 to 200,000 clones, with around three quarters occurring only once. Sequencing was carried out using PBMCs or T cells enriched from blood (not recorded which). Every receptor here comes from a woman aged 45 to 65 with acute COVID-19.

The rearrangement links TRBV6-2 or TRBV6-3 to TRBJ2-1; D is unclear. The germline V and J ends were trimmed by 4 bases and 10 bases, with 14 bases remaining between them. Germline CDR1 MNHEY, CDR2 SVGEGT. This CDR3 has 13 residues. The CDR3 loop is CASSWAKPAEQFF. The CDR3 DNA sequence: TGTGCCAGCAGTTGGGCAAAGCCCGCCGAGCAGTTCTTC.

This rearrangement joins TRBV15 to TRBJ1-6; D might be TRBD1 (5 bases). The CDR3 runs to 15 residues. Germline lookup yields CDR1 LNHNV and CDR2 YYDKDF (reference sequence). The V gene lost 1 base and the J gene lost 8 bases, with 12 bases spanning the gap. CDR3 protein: CATSRGAGLHSPLHF. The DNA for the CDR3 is TGTGCCACCAGCAGAGGTGCGGGGCTACATTCACCCCTCCACTTT.

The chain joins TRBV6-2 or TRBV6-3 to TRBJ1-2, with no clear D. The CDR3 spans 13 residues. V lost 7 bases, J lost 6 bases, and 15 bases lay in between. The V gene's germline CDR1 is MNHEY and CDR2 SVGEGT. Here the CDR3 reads CASIPRGFDGYTF. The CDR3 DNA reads TGTGCCAGCATCCCCCGGGGATTCGATGGCTACACCTTC.

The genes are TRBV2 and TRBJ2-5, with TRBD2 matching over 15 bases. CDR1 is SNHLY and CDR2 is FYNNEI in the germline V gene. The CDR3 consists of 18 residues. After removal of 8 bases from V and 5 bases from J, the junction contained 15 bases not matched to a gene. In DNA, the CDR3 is TGTGCCAGCCGACTGCCGACCGGGACTAGCGGGGGGAGGGAGACCCAGTACTTC. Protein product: CASRLPTGTSGGRETQYF.

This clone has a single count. The chain's CDR3 is CASSPGQGGNSPLHF. The CDR3 DNA follows: TGTGCCAGCAGCCCCGGACAGGGTGGGAATTCACCCCTCCACTTT. The chain carries TRBV7-6 and TRBJ1-6; 8 bases map to TRBD1. Germline V gives CDR1 SGHVS, CDR2 FNYEAQ. The CDR3 runs 15 residues. The J segment lost 7 bases and the V segment lost 5 bases, leaving 7 bases of the junction unmatched.

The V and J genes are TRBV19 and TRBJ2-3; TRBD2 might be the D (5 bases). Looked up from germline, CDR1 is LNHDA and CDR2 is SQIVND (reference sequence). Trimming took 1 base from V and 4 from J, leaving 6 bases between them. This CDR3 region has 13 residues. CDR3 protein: CASSIGGSDTQYF. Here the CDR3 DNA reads TGTGCCAGTAGTATAGGCGGGTCAGATACGCAGTATTTT.

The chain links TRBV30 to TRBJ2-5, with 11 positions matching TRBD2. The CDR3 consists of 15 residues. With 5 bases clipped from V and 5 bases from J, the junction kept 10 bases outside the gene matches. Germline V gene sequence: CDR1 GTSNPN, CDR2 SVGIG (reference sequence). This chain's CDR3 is CAWVQGTSGEETQYF. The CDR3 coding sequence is TGTGCCTGGGTGCAAGGGACTAGCGGCGAGGAGACCCAGTACTTC.

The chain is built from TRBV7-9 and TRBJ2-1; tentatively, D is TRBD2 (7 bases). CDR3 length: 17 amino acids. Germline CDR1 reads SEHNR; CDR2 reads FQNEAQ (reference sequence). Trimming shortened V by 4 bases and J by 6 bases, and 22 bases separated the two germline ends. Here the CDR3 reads CASSSWGSGGASNEQFF. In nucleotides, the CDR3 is TGTGCCAGCAGCTCCTGGGGAAGTGGGGGGGCCTCCAATGAGCAGTTCTTC.

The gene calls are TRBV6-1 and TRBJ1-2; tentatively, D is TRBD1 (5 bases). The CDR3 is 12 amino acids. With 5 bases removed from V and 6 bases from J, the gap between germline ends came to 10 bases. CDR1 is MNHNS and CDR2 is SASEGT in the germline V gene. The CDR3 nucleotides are TGTGCCAGCAGTTTTGGGGCAGATGGCTACACCTTC. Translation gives CASSFGADGYTF.

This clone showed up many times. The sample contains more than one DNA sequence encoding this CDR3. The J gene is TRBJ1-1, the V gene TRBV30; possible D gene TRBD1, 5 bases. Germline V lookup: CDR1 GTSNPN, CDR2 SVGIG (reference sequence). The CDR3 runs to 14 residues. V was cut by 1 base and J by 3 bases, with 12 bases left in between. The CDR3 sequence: CAWSGAREDTEAFF. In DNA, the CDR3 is TGTGCCTGGAGTGGGGCCAGGGAGGACACTGAAGCTTTCTTT. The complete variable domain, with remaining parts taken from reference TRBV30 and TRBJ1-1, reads SQTIHQWPATLVQPVGSPLSLECTVEGTSNPNLYWYRQAAGRGLQLLFYSVGIGQISSEVPQNLSASRPQDRQFILSSKKLLLSDSGFYLCAWSGAREDTEAFFGQGTRLTVV.

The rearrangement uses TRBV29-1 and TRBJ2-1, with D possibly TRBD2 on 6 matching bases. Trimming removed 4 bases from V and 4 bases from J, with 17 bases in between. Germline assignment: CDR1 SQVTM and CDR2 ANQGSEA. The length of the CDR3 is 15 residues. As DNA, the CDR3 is TGCAGCGTTGGATTGGGGGGTATCTTGTACAATGAGCAGTTCTTC. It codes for CSVGLGGILYNEQFF.

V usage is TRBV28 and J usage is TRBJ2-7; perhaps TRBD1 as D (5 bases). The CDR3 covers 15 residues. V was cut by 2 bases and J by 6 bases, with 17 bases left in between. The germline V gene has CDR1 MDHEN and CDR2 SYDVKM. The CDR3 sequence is CASSLNLRAGSEQYV. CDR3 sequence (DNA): TGTGCCAGCAGTTTAAACTTAAGGGCAGGGTCCGAGCAGTACGTC.

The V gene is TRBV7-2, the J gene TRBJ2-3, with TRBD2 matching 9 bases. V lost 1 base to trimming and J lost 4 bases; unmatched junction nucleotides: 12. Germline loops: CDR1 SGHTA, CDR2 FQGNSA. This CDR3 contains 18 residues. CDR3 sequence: CASSLGAGGPMLADTQYF. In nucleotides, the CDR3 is TGTGCCAGCAGCTTAGGGGCGGGGGGGCCGATGTTGGCAGATACGCAGTATTTT.

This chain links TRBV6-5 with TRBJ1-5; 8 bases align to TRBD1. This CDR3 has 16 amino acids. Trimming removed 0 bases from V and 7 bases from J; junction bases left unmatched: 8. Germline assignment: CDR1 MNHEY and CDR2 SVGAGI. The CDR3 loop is CASSYSAGGADQPQHF. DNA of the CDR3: TGTGCCAGCAGTTACTCGGCAGGGGGCGCCGACCAGCCCCAGCATTTT.

The CDR3 spells CASSLEGNTIYF. CDR3 sequence (DNA): TGTGCCAGCAGCTTGGAGGGGAACACCATATATTTT. The gene calls are TRBV7-9 and TRBJ1-3, with D possibly being TRBD1 (5 bases). V was shortened by 3 bases and J by 7 bases, with 7 bases between the two germline ends. CDR3 length: 12 amino acids. The germline CDR1 and CDR2 sequences are SEHNR and FQNEAQ (reference sequence).

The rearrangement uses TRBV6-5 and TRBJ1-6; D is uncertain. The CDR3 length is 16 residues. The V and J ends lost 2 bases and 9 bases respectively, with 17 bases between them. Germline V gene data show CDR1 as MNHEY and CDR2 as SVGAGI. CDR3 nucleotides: TGTGCCAGCAGTTACCCGCACGTAGGCGACACTTCACCCCTCCACTTT. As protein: CASSYPHVGDTSPLHF.

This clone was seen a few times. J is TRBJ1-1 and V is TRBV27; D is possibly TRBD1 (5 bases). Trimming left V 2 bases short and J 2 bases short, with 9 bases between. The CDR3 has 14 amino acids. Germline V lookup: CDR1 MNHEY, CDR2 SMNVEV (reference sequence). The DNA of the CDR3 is TGTGCCAGCAGTTTAGGGGCCTTAAACACTGAAGCTTTCTTT. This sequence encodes CASSLGALNTEAFF.